The 5 T cell receptor beta chains below all came from one sample that was sequenced in a study of blood T cell repertoires in COVID-19. Profiling relied on immunoSEQ multiplex PCR, and the TCRdb table lists in-frame clones only, not all of them. This table holds some 21,000 clones, approximately 93% found once. The sample was peripheral blood. The receptors originated from a woman between 45 and 60 years old with active COVID-19.

CDR3 sequence: CASSLFQGARPGNTIYF. CDR3 nucleotides: TGTGCCAGCTCACTCTTCCAGGGGGCTAGACCCGGAAACACCATATATTTT. The rearrangement joins TRBV18 to TRBJ1-3; 8 bases match TRBD1. J gave up 4 bases and V 4 bases, and 12 bases lay outside the gene matches. Germline values: CDR1 KGHSH, CDR2 LQKENI. The CDR3 runs 17 residues.

The rearrangement joins TRBV19 to TRBJ1-5, with D unclear. Germline V gene lookup returns CDR1 LNHDA and CDR2 SQIVND (reference sequence). The CDR3 extends over 14 amino acids. Trimming took off 5 bases at V and 2 bases at J, with 10 bases between the two ends. The CDR3 loop reads CASSADGGNQPQHF. In nucleotides, the CDR3 is TGTGCCAGTAGTGCGGACGGGGGCAATCAGCCCCAGCATTTT.

This chain uses TRBV5-1 with TRBJ1-2, with D unresolved. The germline CDR1 and CDR2 sequences are SGHRS and YFSETQ. The CDR3 loop spans 15 amino acids. V was pared by 4 bases and J by 7 bases, with 20 bases between. The CDR3 reads CASSRSPGHSFGYTF. In DNA, the CDR3 is TGCGCCAGCAGCAGGTCGCCTGGGCACAGTTTTGGCTACACCTTC.

The chain carries TRBV28 and TRBJ2-1, with 11 bases aligning to TRBD2. Germline V gives CDR1 MDHEN, CDR2 SYDVKM. V was clipped by 4 bases and J by 0 bases; unmatched bases: 8. The CDR3 sequence is 18 residues long. The CDR3 DNA reads as TGTGCCAGCAGTTCCTTAGCGGGGGGGGTAAGCTCCTACAATGAGCAGTTCTTC. It yields the protein CASSSLAGGVSSYNEQFF.

This clone was observed a handful of times. The chain employs TRBV18 and TRBJ1-2; 7 positions match TRBD1. V was clipped by 6 bases and J by 4 bases; unmatched bases: 5. This CDR3 contains 13 residues. Per germline, CDR1 KGHSH and CDR2 LQKENI. CDR3 sequence (DNA): TGTGCCAGCTCGCCGACAGGGATCTATGGCTACACCTTC. Translating gives CASSPTGIYGYTF.